Following are 9 T cell receptor beta chains from one sample sequenced in a study of blood T cell repertoires in COVID-19. Assay: immunoSEQ multiplex PCR; the TCRdb copy retains only in-frame clones and omits some. The sample gives 140,000 to 150,000 clones, roughly 84% of which show up once; around 9.5% is in the top ten. Sequenced sample: peripheral blood. The receptors were sampled from a man aged 25-40 years with COVID-19, enrolled during active disease.

This chain links TRBV5-6 with TRBJ2-1; D gene uncertain. This CDR3 is built from 12 residues. Germline CDR1 is SGHDT and CDR2 is YYEEEE. The ends were cut back, 0 bases at V and 11 bases at J, with 9 bases in the middle. CDR3 sequence (DNA): TGTGCCAGCAGCTTGGGTCCGAGCCAGCAGTTCTTC. Amino acids: CASSLGPSQQFF.

This clone was seen once. This chain joins TRBV19 and TRBJ2-1; 14 bases agree with TRBD2. The V gene end was trimmed by 6 bases and the J gene end by 8 bases; junction bases not matched to a gene: 6. CDR1 and CDR2 (germline): LNHDA, SQIVND (reference sequence). This CDR3 contains 15 residues. The CDR3 DNA reads as TGTGCCAGTAGCCGCGGACTAGCGGGAGGCTATGAGCAGTTCTTC. Its translation: CASSRGLAGGYEQFF.

The chain recombines TRBV12-3 or TRBV12-4 with TRBJ2-5; D is unresolved. The CDR3 consists of 13 residues. V was trimmed by 5 bases and J by 4 bases, leaving 11 bases between them. As DNA, the CDR3 is TGTGCCAGCAGTCTATCCCCGGGAGAGACCCAGTACTTC. It codes for CASSLSPGETQYF.

The chain couples TRBV13 to TRBJ2-3; D might be TRBD2 (6 bases). CDR1 and CDR2 from the germline V gene are PRHDT and FYEKMQ (reference sequence). V shed 5 bases and J shed 0 bases, with 6 bases lying between them. The CDR3 has 13 amino acids. CDR3 in DNA: TGTGCCAGCAGCCGGGGGAGCACAGATACGCAGTATTTT. It encodes CASSRGSTDTQYF.

DNA for the CDR3: TGTGCCAGCGGGACAGGGAGTTATCAGCCCCAGCATTTT. Translation: CASGTGSYQPQHF. The chain combines TRBV28 with TRBJ1-5; TRBD1 aligns across 9 bases. The trim removed 8 bases at V and 5 bases at J, leaving 4 bases unmatched. In germline, CDR1 is MDHEN, CDR2 SYDVKM. CDR3 length equals 13 residues.

The chain's CDR3 is CASSLRAGGDIQYF. The CDR3 DNA sequence: TGTGCCAGCAGTTTACGAGCGGGGGGGGACATTCAGTACTTC. The rearrangement uses TRBV28 and TRBJ2-4; 10 nucleotides agree with TRBD2. Germline assignment: CDR1 MDHEN and CDR2 SYDVKM. After removal of 2 bases from V and 8 bases from J, the junction contained 3 bases not matched to a gene. This CDR3 has 14 amino acids.

The chain links TRBV10-3 to TRBJ2-7, with TRBD2 matching over 13 bases. The germline V gene has CDR1 ENHRY and CDR2 SYGVKD. The CDR3 is made up of 15 amino acids. Trimming at V came to 0 bases and at J to 5 bases, leaving 1 base not matched to a gene. The CDR3, as DNA: TGTGCCATCAGTGAGTCACTAGCGGGAGGGGACGAGCAGTACTTC. Translated, it gives CAISESLAGGDEQYF.

The chain employs TRBV11-3 and TRBJ2-5, with D perhaps TRBD1 (5 bases). V was pared by 2 bases and J by 0 bases, with 7 bases between. The CDR3 has 14 residues. CDR1 is SGHNT, CDR2 YENEEA, per germline. CDR3: CASSLQGNQETQYF. CDR3 nucleotide sequence: TGTGCCAGCAGCTTACAGGGTAACCAAGAGACCCAGTACTTC.

V is TRBV6-5 and J is TRBJ2-7; D uncertain. The V end was cut by 0 bases, the J end by 7 bases, with 4 bases between. This CDR3 has 11 residues. The germline V gene has CDR1 MNHEY and CDR2 SVGAGI. CDR3 nucleotide sequence: TGTGCCAGCAGTTACTCGAGTGAGCAGTACTTC. Residues: CASSYSSEQYF.